This entry lists 8 T cell receptor beta chains sequenced from one sample in a study of blood T cell repertoires in COVID-19. Some clones are missing from TCRdb's copy, which holds only in-frame ones; the method was immunoSEQ multiplex PCR. The data show about 140,000 clones, 88% seen once. The sequencing input was peripheral blood. These receptors were obtained from a human donor with COVID-19, enrolled during active disease. The donor label of this sample is uncertain.

The chain carries TRBV19 and TRBJ1-6; a possible D gene is TRBD1 (6 bases). CDR3 length: 13 amino acids. The germline V gene encodes CDR1 LNHDA and CDR2 SQIVND (reference sequence). V shed 6 bases and J shed 9 bases, with 12 bases lying between them. The CDR3 nucleotides read TGTGCCAGTAGGGGAACAGGGAGTTCACCCCTCCACTTT. Translation gives CASRGTGSSPLHF.

This chain uses TRBV7-8 with TRBJ2-1, with 11 bases aligning to TRBD2. V trimming: 6 bases; J trimming: 8 bases; junction bases outside the gene matches: 6. The CDR3 is 14 residues long. Germline CDR1 and CDR2: SGHVS and FQNEAQ. The CDR3 nucleotides read TGTGCCAGCAGTTTTAGCGGGAGGGCCGATGAGCAGTTCTTC. Translation gives CASSFSGRADEQFF. Supplemented by reference TRBV7-8 and TRBJ2-1, the full variable domain reads GAGVSQSPRYKVAKRGQDVALRCDPISGHVSLFWYQQALGQGPEFLTYFQNEAQLDKSGLPSDRFFAERPEGSVSTLKIQRTQQEDSAVYLCASSFSGRADEQFFGPGTRLTVL.

CDR3 loop: CASSLQGTLNTEAFF. CDR3 DNA: TGCGCCAGCAGCTTACAGGGGACTTTGAACACTGAAGCTTTCTTT. V gene TRBV5-1 combines with J gene TRBJ1-1; 7 bases agree with TRBD1. Trimming removed 2 bases from V and 0 bases from J; junction bases left unmatched: 4. The CDR3 spans 15 residues. Germline V lookup: CDR1 SGHRS, CDR2 YFSETQ. Combining the CDR3 with reference TRBV5-1 and TRBJ1-1 gives the whole variable domain KAGVTQTPRYLIKTRGQQVTLSCSPISGHRSVSWYQQTPGQGLQFLFEYFSETQRNKGNFPGRFSGRQFSNSRSEMNVSTLELGDSALYLCASSLQGTLNTEAFFGQGTRLTVV.

The V gene is TRBV9, the J gene TRBJ2-7; 7 bases agree with TRBD1. The J segment lost 3 bases and the V segment lost 4 bases, leaving 4 bases of the junction unmatched. This CDR3 contains 13 residues. Germline V gene sequence: CDR1 SGDLS, CDR2 YYNGEE. Here the CDR3 DNA reads TGTGCCAGCAGCCCCCGACAGGGCTACGAGCAGTACTTC. This codes for CASSPRQGYEQYF.

The chain recombines TRBV30 with TRBJ1-1; no clear D. Trimming cost V 3 bases and J 2 bases, with 10 bases left between them. CDR3 length equals 13 residues. From germline, CDR1 is GTSNPN and CDR2 SVGIG (reference sequence). The CDR3 loop reads CAWRSAPNTEAFF. The CDR3 DNA sequence: TGTGCCTGGAGGAGCGCGCCAAACACTGAAGCTTTCTTT.

The DNA of the CDR3 is TGTGCCAGCAGCTCCTCCTATGATAGCGGGGGAATCGGTGAGCAGTTCTTC. Translating it yields CASSSSYDSGGIGEQFF. This rearrangement joins TRBV7-9 to TRBJ2-1; 9 nucleotides line up with TRBD2. V was clipped by 4 bases and J by 9 bases; unmatched bases: 16. In germline, CDR1 is SEHNR, CDR2 FQNEAQ (reference sequence). CDR3 length: 17 amino acids.

V usage is TRBV5-1 and J usage is TRBJ2-7; 13 bases fit TRBD2. Germline values: CDR1 SGHRS, CDR2 YFSETQ. There are 15 residues in the CDR3. Trimming at V came to 5 bases and at J to 0 bases, leaving 2 bases not matched to a gene. The CDR3 nucleotides read TGCGCCAGCAGGACTAGCGGGGGGAGCTCCTACGAGCAGTACTTC. This codes for CASRTSGGSSYEQYF.

This chain connects TRBV14 to TRBJ2-3, with a weak D call TRBD2 (5 bases). The CDR3 contains 16 residues. The germline gives CDR1 SGHDN, CDR2 FVKESK. V dropped 3 bases and J dropped 3 bases, with 16 bases sitting between them. The CDR3 nucleotides read TGTGCCAGCAGCCAGAGACAAGGAGAGGGTACAGATACGCAGTATTTT. Its translation: CASSQRQGEGTDTQYF.